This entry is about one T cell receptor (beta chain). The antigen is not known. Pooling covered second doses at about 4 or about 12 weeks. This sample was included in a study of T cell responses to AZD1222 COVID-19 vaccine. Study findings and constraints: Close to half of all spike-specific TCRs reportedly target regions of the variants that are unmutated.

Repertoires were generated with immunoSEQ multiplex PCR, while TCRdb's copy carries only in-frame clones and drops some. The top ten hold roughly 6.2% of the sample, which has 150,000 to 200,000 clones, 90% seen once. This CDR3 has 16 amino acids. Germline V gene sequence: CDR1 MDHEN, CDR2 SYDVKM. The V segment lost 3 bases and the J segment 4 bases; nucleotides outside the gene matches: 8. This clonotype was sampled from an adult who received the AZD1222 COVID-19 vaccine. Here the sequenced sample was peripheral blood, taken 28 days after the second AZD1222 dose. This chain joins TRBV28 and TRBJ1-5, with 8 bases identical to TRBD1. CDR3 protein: CASSFLDRVGNQPQHF. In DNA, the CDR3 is TGTGCCAGCAGTTTTCTGGACAGGGTAGGTAATCAGCCCCAGCATTTT.